These T cell receptor beta chains were read from a single sample in a study of persistence of HIV-infected CD4 T cells. The antigens of these receptors remain unknown. The protocol was immunoSEQ multiplex PCR, while the TCRdb copy is restricted to in-frame clones and leaves out a portion. In the table there are 30,000 to 45,000 clones, 80% of which are singletons. The sequencing here drew on CD4+ T cells sorted from PBMCs after approximately 20-hour stimulation, taken from a patient who received antiretroviral therapy. The origin of the receptors is an adult man with HIV who was CMV-seropositive. The CDR3 runs from the conserved cysteine through the conserved F or W. D genes are given only for firm matches. Clone size is given for some rows only: seen once, a few or many times, or a class if the clone is expanded.

V gene: TRBV9; D gene: TRBD1; J gene: TRBJ1-6; clone size: NA; CDR3 length: 13; CDR3 protein: CASSATGNSPLHF; CDR3 DNA: TGTGCCAGCAGCGCGACAGGGAATTCACCCCTCCACTTT
V gene: TRBV2; D gene: NA; J gene: TRBJ1-5; clone size: few; CDR3 length: 14; CDR3 protein: CASSHGGGGQPQHF; CDR3 DNA: TGTGCCAGCAGCCATGGCGGGGGCGGACAGCCCCAGCATTTT
V gene: TRBV2; D gene: NA; J gene: TRBJ1-1; clone size: NA; CDR3 length: 12; CDR3 protein: CASSKGTTEAFF; CDR3 DNA: TGTGCCAGCAGTAAGGGGACAACCGAAGCTTTCTTT
V gene: TRBV7-3; D gene: NA; J gene: TRBJ1-1; clone size: NA; CDR3 length: 13; CDR3 protein: CASSLGQNTEAFF; CDR3 DNA: TGTGCCAGCAGCTTAGGCCAGAACACTGAAGCTTTCTTT
V gene: TRBV2; D gene: NA; J gene: TRBJ1-5; clone size: few; CDR3 length: 15; CDR3 protein: CASQMRGAGNQPQHF; CDR3 DNA: TGTGCCAGCCAGATGAGGGGGGCAGGTAATCAGCCCCAGCATTTT
V gene: TRBV19; D gene: NA; J gene: TRBJ2-1; clone size: NA; CDR3 length: 15; CDR3 protein: CASKQSSGPLSEQFF; CDR3 DNA: TGTGCCAGTAAACAGTCGTCTGGACCCCTCAGTGAGCAGTTCTTC
V gene: TRBV6-5; D gene: NA; J gene: TRBJ2-3; clone size: NA; CDR3 length: 16; CDR3 protein: CASSSRITSSTDTQYF; CDR3 DNA: TGTGCCAGCAGTTCGAGAATAACCTCTAGCACAGATACGCAGTATTTT
V gene: TRBV24-1; D gene: TRBD1; J gene: TRBJ1-2; clone size: NA; CDR3 length: 14; CDR3 protein: CATSDLGQGSGYTF; CDR3 DNA: TGTGCCACCAGTGACCTGGGACAGGGGTCTGGCTACACCTTC
V gene: TRBV6-5; D gene: TRBD1; J gene: TRBJ2-6; clone size: NA; CDR3 length: 15; CDR3 protein: CASRTGGSGANVLTF; CDR3 DNA: TGTGCCAGTAGGACAGGGGGCTCTGGGGCCAACGTCCTGACTTTC
V gene: TRBV7-8; D gene: TRBD2; J gene: TRBJ2-1; clone size: NA; CDR3 length: 17; CDR3 protein: CASSLMGSGGAGDEQFF; CDR3 DNA: TGTGCCAGCAGCTTAATGGGTAGCGGGGGGGCCGGGGATGAGCAGTTCTTC
V gene: TRBV11-3; D gene: NA; J gene: TRBJ1-3; clone size: NA; CDR3 length: 17; CDR3 protein: CASSQDGHSSSGNTIYF; CDR3 DNA: TGTGCCAGCAGCCAAGATGGACACTCGAGCTCTGGAAACACCATATATTTT
V gene: TRBV10-1; D gene: NA; J gene: TRBJ2-2; clone size: NA; CDR3 length: 15; CDR3 protein: CASSGVGRGTGELFF; CDR3 DNA: TGCGCCAGCAGTGGTGTAGGCAGAGGAACCGGGGAGCTGTTTTTT
V gene: TRBV28; D gene: TRBD2; J gene: TRBJ2-1; clone size: once; CDR3 length: 16; CDR3 protein: CASSFLAGDSYNEQFF; CDR3 DNA: TGTGCCAGCAGTTTTTTAGCGGGGGACTCCTACAATGAGCAGTTCTTC
V gene: TRBV5-5; D gene: NA; J gene: TRBJ1-5; clone size: NA; CDR3 length: 17; CDR3 protein: CASILFPHRVSNQPQHF; CDR3 DNA: TGTGCCAGCATCCTCTTCCCCCATAGAGTTAGCAATCAGCCCCAGCATTTT
V gene: TRBV28; D gene: NA; J gene: TRBJ2-7; clone size: NA; CDR3 length: 14; CDR3 protein: CASSLYAGSYEQYF; CDR3 DNA: TGTGCCAGCAGTTTATATGCAGGCTCCTACGAGCAGTACTTC
V gene: TRBV9; D gene: NA; J gene: TRBJ2-3; clone size: once; CDR3 length: 14; CDR3 protein: CASSPRLLTDTQYF; CDR3 DNA: TGTGCCAGCAGCCCCCGGCTCCTCACAGATACGCAGTATTTT
V gene: TRBV9; D gene: NA; J gene: TRBJ2-2; clone size: NA; CDR3 length: 14; CDR3 protein: CASSLGAGDGELFF; CDR3 DNA: TGTGCCAGCAGTTTAGGAGCCGGGGACGGGGAGCTGTTTTTT
V gene: TRBV6-5; D gene: NA; J gene: TRBJ1-1; clone size: NA; CDR3 length: 14; CDR3 protein: CASSYSRGRGEAFF; CDR3 DNA: TGTGCCAGCAGTTACTCGCGGGGGCGCGGTGAAGCTTTCTTT
V gene: TRBV7-9; D gene: NA; J gene: TRBJ2-7; clone size: NA; CDR3 length: 15; CDR3 protein: CASSLDHGRAYEQYF; CDR3 DNA: TGTGCCAGCAGCTTAGATCATGGCCGCGCCTACGAGCAGTACTTC
V gene: TRBV10-3; D gene: TRBD1; J gene: TRBJ1-2; clone size: NA; CDR3 length: 14; CDR3 protein: CASRDRGSDSMKTF; CDR3 DNA: TGTGCCTCACGGGACAGGGGTTCTGATTCTATGAAAACCTTC
V gene: TRBV5-4; D gene: NA; J gene: TRBJ2-2; clone size: few; CDR3 length: 16; CDR3 protein: CASSLAMTANTGELFF; CDR3 DNA: TGTGCCAGCAGCTTGGCTATGACAGCTAACACCGGGGAGCTGTTTTTT
V gene: TRBV7-9; D gene: TRBD1; J gene: TRBJ1-5; clone size: NA; CDR3 length: 17; CDR3 protein: CASSLGGGQGVSQPQHF; CDR3 DNA: TGTGCCAGCAGCTTAGGAGGAGGTCAGGGGGTTTCTCAGCCCCAGCATTTT
V gene: TRBV5-4; D gene: TRBD2; J gene: TRBJ2-2; clone size: NA; CDR3 length: 16; CDR3 protein: CASSLVGRGNTGELFF; CDR3 DNA: TGTGCCAGCAGCTTGGTCGGGAGGGGAAACACCGGGGAGCTGTTTTTT
V gene: TRBV7-9; D gene: NA; J gene: TRBJ2-1; clone size: NA; CDR3 length: 11; CDR3 protein: CASSLSNEQFF; CDR3 DNA: TGTGCCAGCAGCTTGTCCAATGAGCAGTTCTTC
V gene: TRBV5-4; D gene: NA; J gene: TRBJ2-7; clone size: NA; CDR3 length: 15; CDR3 protein: CASSPDLRSGYEQYF; CDR3 DNA: TGTGCCAGCAGCCCGGACCTCCGTTCAGGCTACGAGCAGTACTTC